This passage covers 30 T cell receptor beta chains from one sample sequenced in a study of cytomegalovirus exposure and HLA in healthy donors. Only in-frame clones appear in the TCRdb table, and some are missing; sequencing was by immunoSEQ multiplex PCR. Of about 38,000 clones in the sample, over 85% are singletons; the top ten hold 3% to 3.5%. The sample consisted of PBMCs. These receptor sequences come from a man aged 18-30 years in good health and CMV-seronegative.

This clone was counted a single time. The gene calls are TRBV2 and TRBJ2-3; 10 nucleotides line up with TRBD2. CDR1 SNHLY and CDR2 FYNNEI come from the germline V gene. The junction had 9 bases not matched to a gene; V was cut back by 11 bases and J by 1 base. The CDR3 totals 15 residues. DNA for the CDR3: TGTGCCTGCTCTACCGGGACTAGCGGCACAGATACGCAGTATTTT. Its translation is CACSTGTSGTDTQYF.

This chain uses TRBV7-8 with TRBJ2-7; 7 bases map to TRBD2. With V trimmed by 3 bases and J by 6 bases, 14 bases remained unmatched. Germline V gene sequence: CDR1 SGHVS, CDR2 FQNEAQ. The CDR3 extends over 16 amino acids. The CDR3 here is CASSLEGGRGWFEQYF. As DNA, the CDR3 is TGTGCCAGCAGCTTGGAGGGAGGGAGGGGATGGTTCGAGCAGTACTTC.

The chain combines TRBV27 with TRBJ2-7; TRBD2 might be the D (5 bases). This CDR3 region has 13 residues. Germline V lookup: CDR1 MNHEY, CDR2 SMNVEV (reference sequence). V was trimmed by 8 bases and J by 0 bases, leaving 11 bases between them. The CDR3: CASAIGVSYEQYF. Written as DNA, the CDR3 is TGTGCCAGCGCTATCGGGGTCTCCTACGAGCAGTACTTC.

This clone turned up a few times. This chain joins TRBV10-3 and TRBJ2-2; no clear D gene. V was shortened by 10 bases and J by 0 bases, with 12 bases between the two germline ends. Germline CDR1 ENHRY, CDR2 SYGVKD. The CDR3 is 14 amino acids. Written as DNA, the CDR3 is TGTGCCACCGGCGGTGTATCGAACACCGGGGAGCTGTTTTTT. It encodes CATGGVSNTGELFF.

The chain employs TRBV6-1 and TRBJ1-5; D gene unclear. V dropped 6 bases and J dropped 6 bases, with 15 bases sitting between them. This CDR3 contains 14 residues. Germline CDR1 and CDR2: MNHNS and SASEGT. The CDR3, as DNA: TGTGCCAGCAGCCCCATTCAAGCAGGTCAGCCCCAGCATTTT. Translating gives CASSPIQAGQPQHF.

In its sample, this clone was seen a few times. This chain connects TRBV5-4 to TRBJ2-5; 7 bases map to TRBD1. J gave up 2 bases and V 7 bases, and 5 bases lay outside the gene matches. The CDR3 totals 13 residues. Germline V lookup: CDR1 SGHNT, CDR2 YYREEE (reference sequence). The DNA for the CDR3 is TGTGCCAGCGGCTGGACAGGACAAGAGACCCAGTACTTC. Its protein is CASGWTGQETQYF.

V is TRBV5-4 and J is TRBJ2-1, with TRBD2 matching 11 bases. Germline CDR1 SGHNT, CDR2 YYREEE (reference sequence). CDR3 length: 17 residues. The trim removed 5 bases at V and 7 bases at J, leaving 14 bases unmatched. The CDR3: CASSPTWTSGFVNEQFF. The CDR3 coding sequence is TGTGCCAGCAGTCCTACCTGGACTAGCGGGTTTGTAAATGAGCAGTTCTTC.

The V gene is TRBV5-1, the J gene TRBJ1-1; D is uncertain. This CDR3 is 16 amino acids long. Germline CDR1 reads SGHRS; CDR2 reads YFSETQ. V lost 8 bases and J 5 bases, leaving 25 bases between the germline ends. CDR3 coding DNA: TGCGCCAGAACATCTACCGAATGGAGGGTGGAGACTGAAGCTTTCTTT. This encodes CARTSTEWRVETEAFF. The full variable domain, its missing parts supplied by reference TRBV5-1 and TRBJ1-1, is KAGVTQTPRYLIKTRGQQVTLSCSPISGHRSVSWYQQTPGQGLQFLFEYFSETQRNKGNFPGRFSGRQFSNSRSEMNVSTLELGDSALYLCARTSTEWRVETEAFFGQGTRLTVV.

This chain uses TRBV19 with TRBJ1-6; 7 bases map to TRBD1. V shed 7 bases, J shed 7 bases, and the junction held 1 base outside the gene matches. Germline-derived CDR1 and CDR2 are LNHDA and SQIVND (reference sequence). The CDR3 is 12 amino acids. The CDR3 DNA is TGTGCCAGTAAGGGACAGAATTCACCCCTCCACTTT. Encoded protein: CASKGQNSPLHF.

The rearrangement links TRBV5-4 to TRBJ2-1; the D gene is possibly TRBD1 (5 bases). CDR1 and CDR2 (germline): SGHNT, YYREEE (reference sequence). V dropped 0 bases and J dropped 0 bases, with 10 bases sitting between them. The length of the CDR3 is 16 residues. As DNA, the CDR3 is TGTGCCAGCAGCTTGGGACAGTTTCGCTCCTACAATGAGCAGTTCTTC. This codes for CASSLGQFRSYNEQFF.

The chain links TRBV2 to TRBJ1-1; 10 nucleotides match TRBD1. CDR1 SNHLY and CDR2 FYNNEI come from the germline V gene. Trimming took 9 bases from V and 8 from J; bases not matched to a gene: 6. This CDR3 comprises 12 residues. The CDR3 spells CARGQGILEAFF. Written as DNA, the CDR3 is TGTGCCAGGGGACAGGGGATACTCGAAGCTTTCTTT.

The V gene is TRBV5-5, the J gene TRBJ1-2; 7 positions match TRBD1. This CDR3 has 13 residues. Germline V gene data show CDR1 as SGHKS and CDR2 as YYEKEE (reference sequence). With V trimmed by 4 bases and J by 7 bases, 7 bases remained unmatched. CDR3 sequence reads: CASSIDRVVGYTF. CDR3 DNA sequence: TGTGCCAGCAGCATTGACAGGGTGGTTGGCTACACCTTC.

The chain is built from TRBV19 and TRBJ2-2, with a tentative D call TRBD2 (6 bases). Trimming took 5 bases from V and 8 from J, leaving 18 bases between them. CDR3 length: 15 residues. Looked up from germline, CDR1 is LNHDA and CDR2 is SQIVND (reference sequence). CDR3 bases: TGTGCCAGTAGTGTAGGACTAAACCACCTAGGGGAGCTGTTTTTT. Translation: CASSVGLNHLGELFF.

CDR3 DNA: TGCAGCGTTGGGGAGTCGGGCCACTATGGCTACACCTTC. Translation: CSVGESGHYGYTF. The rearrangement joins TRBV29-1 to TRBJ1-2; D is undetermined. With 4 bases removed from V and 3 bases from J, the gap between germline ends came to 12 bases. This CDR3 is 13 amino acids long. Germline CDR1 is SQVTM and CDR2 is ANQGSEA.

The genes are TRBV5-4 and TRBJ2-1; TRBD2 aligns across 12 bases. V was pared by 5 bases and J by 2 bases, with 14 bases of the junction left unmatched. The germline V gene encodes CDR1 SGHNT and CDR2 YYREEE (reference sequence). There are 19 residues in the CDR3. The CDR3 is CASRPRTSGTVGAYNEQFF. CDR3 DNA sequence: TGTGCCAGCAGACCTCGGACTAGCGGGACAGTAGGCGCCTACAATGAGCAGTTCTTC.

This rearrangement joins TRBV5-4 to TRBJ1-1; tentative D call: TRBD1 (5 bases). Per germline, CDR1 SGHNT and CDR2 YYREEE (reference sequence). The CDR3 sequence is 13 residues long. V was shortened by 3 bases and J by 2 bases, with 8 bases between the two germline ends. The CDR3 region has the DNA TGTGCCAGCAGCTCGACAGTTAACACTGAAGCTTTCTTT. The encoded protein is CASSSTVNTEAFF.

The gene calls are TRBV27 and TRBJ1-3, with D hard to call. This CDR3 comprises 13 residues. V lost 10 bases, J lost 4 bases, and 14 bases lay in between. The germline V gene has CDR1 MNHEY and CDR2 SMNVEV (reference sequence). The CDR3 DNA reads as TGTGCCACAGGCAACCCCAGGGGAAACACCATATATTTT. Translation: CATGNPRGNTIYF.

This clone was seen just once. This chain uses TRBV5-1 with TRBJ1-1; TRBD1 is a possible D gene (6 bases). The CDR3 is 15 amino acids. V was trimmed by 1 base and J by 4 bases, leaving 14 bases between them. Looked up from germline, CDR1 is SGHRS and CDR2 is YFSETQ. The chain's CDR3 is CASSLSGGAGTEAFF. In DNA form, the CDR3 reads TGCGCCAGCAGCTTGTCGGGGGGCGCGGGCACTGAAGCTTTCTTT. Filled out from reference TRBV5-1 and TRBJ1-1, the complete variable domain reads KAGVTQTPRYLIKTRGQQVTLSCSPISGHRSVSWYQQTPGQGLQFLFEYFSETQRNKGNFPGRFSGRQFSNSRSEMNVSTLELGDSALYLCASSLSGGAGTEAFFGQGTRLTVV.

This sequence joins TRBV7-2 and TRBJ1-2; perhaps TRBD1 as D (5 bases). Looked up from germline, CDR1 is SGHTA and CDR2 is FQGNSA. The CDR3 is 13 amino acids. V lost 2 bases, J lost 4 bases, and 8 bases lay in between. CDR3 sequence: CASSLRQLYGYTF. CDR3 DNA sequence: TGTGCCAGCAGCTTACGACAGCTCTATGGCTACACCTTC.

The chain couples TRBV2 to TRBJ1-3; 10 bases match TRBD1. After removal of 1 base from V and 5 bases from J, the junction contained 11 bases not matched to a gene. There are 18 residues in the CDR3. Per the germline V gene, CDR1 is SNHLY and CDR2 is FYNNEI. The CDR3 region has the DNA TGTGCCAGCAGTGAAGTCCCGGGACAGGGGAATTTCAGAAACACCATATATTTT. It codes for CASSEVPGQGNFRNTIYF.

This sequence joins TRBV11-2 and TRBJ2-5, with D perhaps matching TRBD2 (6 bases). This CDR3 has 12 amino acids. Germline CDR1 reads SGHAT; CDR2 reads FQNNGV. With 5 bases removed from V and 5 bases from J, the gap between germline ends came to 9 bases. CDR3 DNA sequence: TGTGCCAGCAGCCGGGCGGGGGAGACCCAGTACTTC. Protein sequence: CASSRAGETQYF.

Only a few counts were recorded for this clone. The chain carries TRBV2 and TRBJ1-1; D remains unclear. CDR1 and CDR2 (germline): SNHLY, FYNNEI. V dropped 2 bases and J dropped 10 bases, with 14 bases sitting between them. The CDR3 runs to 13 residues. The CDR3 DNA sequence: TGTGCCAGCAGTGAAATCGTCCGCGGTGGAGCTTTCTTT. Its translation is CASSEIVRGGAFF.

This chain connects TRBV6-1 to TRBJ2-2, with 8 bases fitting TRBD2. CDR3 length: 14 amino acids. Trimming took 2 bases from V and 8 from J; bases not matched to a gene: 4. Germline CDR1 and CDR2: MNHNS and SASEGT. The CDR3 nucleotides are TGTGCCAGCAGTGAACGGGGGGGTGCTGGGGAGCTGTTTTTT. Translated: CASSERGGAGELFF.

J is TRBJ2-7 and V is TRBV27; 10 nucleotides align to TRBD2. With 4 bases clipped from V and 2 bases from J, the junction kept 5 bases outside the gene matches. The CDR3 length is 15 residues. The V gene's germline CDR1 is MNHEY and CDR2 SMNVEV (reference sequence). The CDR3 region is CASSSLAGRAYEQYF. CDR3 sequence (DNA): TGTGCCAGCAGTTCACTAGCGGGGAGGGCCTACGAGCAGTACTTC.

The chain links TRBV2 to TRBJ2-1, with TRBD1 matching over 12 bases. With 3 bases clipped from V and 8 bases from J, the junction kept 5 bases outside the gene matches. Germline values: CDR1 SNHLY, CDR2 FYNNEI. The CDR3 loop spans 15 amino acids. The CDR3: CASSDMGQGADEQFF. The DNA of the CDR3 is TGTGCCAGCAGTGATATGGGACAGGGGGCGGATGAGCAGTTCTTC.

V usage is TRBV18 and J usage is TRBJ2-1, with 16 bases that match TRBD2. CDR3 length equals 18 residues. V was clipped by 3 bases and J by 8 bases; unmatched bases: 10. Germline CDR1 KGHSH, CDR2 LQKENI. In nucleotides, the CDR3 is TGTGCCAGCTCACCGACGGCCGGGACTAGCGGGGGGGCCTATGAGCAGTTCTTC. Residues: CASSPTAGTSGGAYEQFF.

This sequence joins TRBV2 and TRBJ2-2, with 9 bases aligning to TRBD2. Germline V gene lookup returns CDR1 SNHLY and CDR2 FYNNEI. Trimming removed 7 bases from V and 6 bases from J; junction bases left unmatched: 6. The CDR3 runs to 14 residues. The CDR3 region is CASMSASGAGELFF. The CDR3 region has the DNA TGTGCCAGCATGTCGGCTAGCGGGGCCGGGGAGCTGTTTTTT.

The chain links TRBV6-5 to TRBJ2-1, with a tentative D call TRBD2 (6 bases). This CDR3 comprises 14 residues. CDR1 is MNHEY, CDR2 SVGAGI, per germline. Trimming pared 2 bases from V and 15 bases from J, leaving 20 bases between. In DNA, the CDR3 is TGTGCCAGCAGTTACGCCTCCCGGGACTCTGGAACGTTCTTC. This translates into CASSYASRDSGTFF.

The CDR3 sequence is CASSLVGTSTQTAGELFF. The DNA of the CDR3 is TGCGCCAGCAGCTTAGTGGGGACTAGCACCCAAACGGCCGGGGAGCTGTTTTTT. V usage is TRBV5-1 and J usage is TRBJ2-2, with 9 nucleotides matching TRBD2. Per the germline V gene, CDR1 is SGHRS and CDR2 is YFSETQ. CDR3 size: 18 residues. V shed 2 bases, J shed 6 bases, and the junction held 14 bases outside the gene matches.

The chain links TRBV19 to TRBJ2-5, with a tentative D call TRBD1 (5 bases). Germline V gene lookup returns CDR1 LNHDA and CDR2 SQIVND (reference sequence). The length of the CDR3 is 13 residues. The V gene lost 6 bases and the J gene lost 2 bases, with 10 bases spanning the gap. CDR3 region: CASSRAFQETQYF. DNA of the CDR3: TGTGCCAGTAGCAGGGCGTTTCAAGAGACCCAGTACTTC.